These T cell receptor beta chains were read from a single sample in a study of T cells after yellow fever vaccination. TCRdb passed the 5' RACE reads through MiXCR, listing each CDR3 protein once. The sample has about 160,000 distinct CDR3 sequences, 6% to 7.5% seen once; the top ten hold 2.5% to 3%. The sample was CD4+ T cells sorted from PBMCs, taken 5 to 6 days after the first yellow fever vaccination. These receptors were taken from a man aged 18-30 years who received the YFV17D yellow fever vaccine. Both conserved end residues are trimmed from each CDR3.

j_gene	v_gene	CDR3aa
TRBJ2-7	TRBV11-2	AAKPTGPEQY
TRBJ2-5	TRBV24-1	ATSDRPDRGRETQY
TRBJ2-2	TRBV14	ASSQVSGTGELF
TRBJ1-1	TRBV5-1	ASSLTGATNTEAF
TRBJ1-2	TRBV7-9	ASSHTRPGTPRGYT
TRBJ1-2	TRBV5-1	ASSLQGANYGYT
TRBJ2-2	TRBV14	ASSQNWGPGELF
TRBJ1-6	TRBV10-3	ATSERGDGNSPLH
TRBJ2-5	TRBV5-1	ASSLGGQTQETQY
TRBJ2-1	TRBV2	ASGMSSYNEQF
TRBJ1-6	TRBV11-2	ASSLGRIYNSPLH
TRBJ2-3	TRBV20-1	SQDRRDTDTQY
TRBJ2-5	TRBV7-2	ASSYSLQETQY
TRBJ1-5	TRBV7-9	ASSLVPPDQGPQH
TRBJ1-1	TRBV11-1	ASSAHGVITEAF
TRBJ1-4	TRBV10-3	AIRQKNEKLF
TRBJ2-5	TRBV29-1	SVGGDRGSETQY
TRBJ2-1	TRBV5-1	ASSLGLALGNEQF
TRBJ1-5	TRBV3-1	ASSLNDGNQPQH
TRBJ2-1	TRBV5-1	ASSIPSGADEQF
TRBJ1-1	TRBV15	AIRSGNTEAF
TRBJ2-5	TRBV5-1	ASSSYQETQY
TRBJ2-3	TRBV5-1	ASGKQGRWTDTQY
TRBJ2-6	TRBV4-1	ASSLGLDLSGANVLT
TRBJ2-5	TRBV5-5	ASSPGLAGGKAKTQY
TRBJ2-3	TRBV12-3/TRBV12-4	ASSQGAALSTDTQY
TRBJ2-5	TRBV12-3/TRBV12-4	ASSLLGTGGETQY
TRBJ1-2	TRBV6-6	ASSETVHYGYT
TRBJ1-5	TRBV15	ATSRDRKDNQPQH
TRBJ2-1	TRBV29-1	SAAGTDSYNEQF
TRBJ2-3	TRBV11-2	ASRRTGDSSTDTQY
TRBJ1-2	TRBV5-1	ASSLDRGSGGYT
TRBJ2-3	TRBV5-1	ASSRNGQGGTDTQY
TRBJ1-1	TRBV4-1	ASSLLGMNTEAF
TRBJ1-6	TRBV6-5	ASSPRGSYNSPLH
TRBJ1-5	TRBV6-6	ASSSEQPQH
TRBJ2-3	TRBV11-2	ASSLAGHNIDTQY
TRBJ2-3	TRBV5-6	ASSLPVDTQY
TRBJ1-2	TRBV27	ASSGGRGFPRGYT
TRBJ2-5	TRBV7-2	ASSQRAPGQGRETQY
TRBJ2-7	TRBV10-1	ASSESLREQY
TRBJ1-2	TRBV29-1	SVEGQGSNYGYT
TRBJ1-2	TRBV6-5	ASRSTGTYGYT
TRBJ2-3	TRBV5-1	ASSLVGQSTDTQY
TRBJ2-7	TRBV7-2	ASSFSVHEQY
TRBJ2-1	TRBV5-1	ASSLVVSEQF
TRBJ2-7	TRBV9	ASSPPSGTDEQY
TRBJ2-3	TRBV3-1	ASRPRPQKKGGDTQY
TRBJ2-2	TRBV19	ASSIELLTNTGELF
TRBJ1-1	TRBV27	ASRQLGGYTEAF
TRBJ2-4	TRBV5-1	ASSFWGQGEIQY
TRBJ2-1	TRBV5-5	ASSPPVEIHEQF
TRBJ2-7	TRBV11-2	ASSLGGVAPSREQY
TRBJ1-4	TRBV5-4	ASSSKQGADEKLF
TRBJ2-3	TRBV5-1	ASSLAGGTTDTQY
TRBJ2-2	TRBV5-6	ASSYLDTRVLF
TRBJ2-5	TRBV7-2	ASSLSGYQETQY
TRBJ2-2	TRBV20-1	SARYPFTGELF
TRBJ1-5	TRBV21-1	ASSIRGGNQPQH